Listed below are T cell receptor beta chains from one sample, sequenced in a study of cytomegalovirus exposure and HLA in healthy donors. TCRdb keeps only in-frame clones here, not all; method: immunoSEQ multiplex PCR. The profile shows 280,000 or so clones, roughly 88% of them singletons. Material: PBMCs. The receptor set was obtained from a woman aged 18-30 years in good health and CMV-seronegative. Both conserved end residues are part of each CDR3. A D gene is named only where the DNA matches it firmly. Only some rows state a clone size, as once, few, many or a class for expanded clones.

size	V	J	D	CDR3	DNA
once	TRBV5-1	TRBJ2-7	TRBD2	CASSPRASGRTYEQYF	TGCGCCAGCAGCCCGCGGGCTAGCGGGAGGACCTACGAGCAGTACTTC
NA	TRBV5-4	TRBJ2-1	TRBD2	CASSSPSGSENEQFF	TGTGCCAGCAGCTCCCCTAGCGGGAGCGAGAATGAGCAGTTCTTC
once	TRBV30	TRBJ2-7	NA	CAWSERVKPYEQYF	TGTGCCTGGAGCGAACGAGTTAAACCCTACGAGCAGTACTTC
NA	TRBV30	TRBJ1-2	NA	CAWSPGRAGVDYGYTF	TGTGCCTGGAGTCCAGGTCGCGCAGGGGTCGATTATGGCTACACCTTC
NA	TRBV7-9	TRBJ2-5	TRBD1	CASARGQGAFETQYF	TGTGCCAGCGCCCGAGGGCAGGGGGCTTTTGAGACCCAGTACTTC
NA	TRBV10-1	TRBJ2-2	NA	CASRDGSGELFF	TGCGCCAGCAGGGATGGGAGCGGGGAGCTGTTTTTT
NA	TRBV28	TRBJ2-7	NA	CASSPSKGGAYEQYF	TGTGCCAGCAGTCCATCGAAGGGGGGGGCCTACGAGCAGTACTTC
once	TRBV18	TRBJ2-1	TRBD2	CASSQLGPGLAGSGNEQFF	TGTGCCAGCTCACAGCTGGGTCCGGGACTAGCGGGAAGCGGGAATGAGCAGTTCTTC
NA	TRBV9	TRBJ2-1	TRBD2	CASSAGPSGYNEQFF	TGTGCCAGCAGCGCAGGCCCTAGCGGATACAATGAGCAGTTCTTC
NA	TRBV28	TRBJ2-6	NA	CASGRAGSGANVLTF	TGTGCCAGCGGAAGAGCAGGCTCTGGGGCCAACGTCCTGACTTTC
NA	TRBV28	TRBJ1-1	TRBD1	CASSPGTAMNTEAFF	TGTGCCAGCAGCCCAGGGACAGCCATGAACACTGAAGCTTTCTTT
NA	TRBV10-2	TRBJ1-2	NA	CASSVDSSYGYTF	TGCGCCAGCAGCGTAGACAGCAGCTATGGCTACACCTTC
NA	TRBV5-1	TRBJ2-1	TRBD2	CASSLGHPGRYGQFF	TGCGCCAGCAGCTTGGGACATCCCGGGAGGTACGGGCAGTTCTTC
few	TRBV20-1	TRBJ1-2	NA	CSVVHGYTF	TGCAGTGTAGTCCATGGCTACACCTTC
NA	TRBV14	TRBJ1-5	TRBD1	CASSHIMTGKFAWKDQPQHF	TGTGCCAGCAGCCACATCATGACAGGGAAGTTTGCGTGGAAAGATCAGCCCCAGCATTTT
NA	TRBV6-1	TRBJ2-1	NA	CASVWRSSYNEQFF	TGTGCCAGCGTCTGGCGGAGCTCCTACAATGAGCAGTTCTTC
NA	TRBV5-1	TRBJ2-1	TRBD1	CASSLSGQEGQFF	TGCGCCAGCAGCCTGTCCGGACAGGAAGGGCAGTTCTTC
NA	TRBV28	TRBJ1-2	NA	CASTGVTDYGYTF	TGTGCCAGCACGGGGGTGACAGACTATGGCTACACCTTC
NA	TRBV9	TRBJ2-1	TRBD1	CASRGQGRNEQFF	TGTGCCAGCAGAGGACAGGGCCGCAATGAGCAGTTCTTC
NA	TRBV19	TRBJ2-1	TRBD1	CASRPQAGGREQFF	TGTGCCAGTAGGCCACAGGCAGGGGGCCGTGAGCAGTTCTTC
NA	TRBV4-3	TRBJ2-1	TRBD2	CASSQDGGGSLGQFF	TGCGCCAGCAGCCAAGATGGGGGAGGGTCCCTAGGGCAGTTCTTC
NA	TRBV19	TRBJ1-1	TRBD1	CASSKWDRENTEAFF	TGTGCCAGTAGTAAATGGGACAGGGAGAACACTGAAGCTTTCTTT
once	TRBV28	TRBJ2-1	NA	CASSSGTPRGEQFF	TGTGCCAGCAGTTCTGGGACTCCCCGGGGTGAGCAGTTCTTC
NA	TRBV5-6	TRBJ1-1	NA	CASSPRRRALNTEAFF	TGTGCCAGCAGCCCTCGCAGGAGGGCTTTGAACACTGAAGCTTTCTTT
NA	TRBV7-6	TRBJ1-1	NA	CASSLKGAEAFF	TGTGCCAGCAGTTTAAAGGGGGCTGAAGCTTTCTTT